This T cell receptor beta chain came from a study of human T cells and chemical hapten exposure. In the study overall: All patients underwent weekly scalp dosing with diphenylcyclopropenone for the full roughly 25-week study.

Points from the study as a whole: Large CDR3 similarity clusters arose significantly more often from expanded TCRs than from controls. Sensitization with DPC brought no change to TCRs above 1 in 1000 in frequency.

V lost 7 bases to trimming and J lost 0 bases, with 25 bases between them. The CDR3 runs to 20 residues. Germline values: CDR1 LNHDA, CDR2 SQIVND (reference sequence). From the RACE reads, TCRdb called clonotypes with MiXCR, one entry per CDR3 protein. The sample lists fewer than 50,000 distinct CDR3 sequences; 9% to 9.5% were seen once. Documented time point: patch test 3, about 24 weeks after DPC sensitization. Treatment described: therapeutic diphenylcyclopropenone sensitization with weekly scalp DPC. Whole blood that had not been fractionated was the source of extracted total RNA. Each donor was an alopecia patient between 18 and 70 years of age who qualified for DPC. As regards this clonotype: Its antigen is not identified.

The V gene is TRBV19, the J gene TRBJ2-6, with D perhaps given as TRBD1 or TRBD2 (5 bases each). The source was whole blood, collected in connection with sensitization to the hapten diphenylcyclopropenone (DPC). This TCR derives from a man in his fifties with alopecia areata. Some clones in this sample may be carry-over from other donors' samples. CDR3 amino acids: CASTSVWVRDGRSGANVLTF. The CDR3 coding sequence is TGTGCCAGTACCTCCGTCTGGGTCCGGGACGGCCGCTCTGGGGCCAACGTCCTGACTTTC.